This T cell receptor (beta chain) comes out of a study of T cells after yellow fever vaccination. TCRdb processed the 5' RACE reads anew with MiXCR; each CDR3 protein has one entry. The repertoire has roughly 26,000 distinct CDR3 sequences, less than 7% of them found once; the top ten carry 12%. Study-wide points: Abundant clonotypes from the bulk population could get into FACS-sorted repertoires as contaminants.

In its sample, this clonotype was seen many times. The receptor was isolated from a man aged 25-45 years who received the YFV17D yellow fever vaccine. The input for sequencing was PBMCs, either bulk or a sorted T-cell subset (CD4+, CD8+, memory, or dextramer-sorted; not recorded which), taken 15 days after the yellow fever booster vaccination.

CDR3: CASSTEGAGTWEQYF. The DNA for the CDR3 is TGTGCCAGCAGCACGGAGGGAGCGGGAACGTGGGAGCAGTACTTC. V and J are TRBV4-2 and TRBJ2-7; TRBD2 matches 7 bases. The CDR3 sequence is 15 residues long. After removal of 5 bases from V and 7 bases from J, the junction contained 14 bases not matched to a gene. The V gene's germline CDR1 is LGHNA and CDR2 YNFKEQ.